This T cell receptor (beta chain) originates from a study of early T cells in non-severe SARS-CoV-2 infection. The V gene's germline CDR1 is SNHLY and CDR2 FYNNEI. Trimming removed 10 bases at V and 5 bases at J, with 14 bases between. This CDR3 has 13 residues. This clonotype turned up a few times. The antigen is unknown. A single record per CDR3 protein comes from TCRdb applying MiXCR to the 5' RACE reads. The sample holds under 85,000 distinct CDR3 sequences, 10% to 12% seen once. Study results and limitations: Database matching using VDJdb favored anti-spike CD8 responses, with private and CD4 specificities left missing.

The rearrangement links TRBV2 to TRBJ1-4; D is uncertain. The sequence derives from an adult who was a healthcare worker with PCR-confirmed SARS-CoV-2 infection or an uninfected control (not recorded which). The source was whole blood, collected at baseline. The CDR3 is CANKREVNEKLFF. CDR3 nucleotides: TGTGCCAACAAAAGGGAGGTAAATGAAAAACTGTTTTTT.